The rows below give T cell receptor beta chains drawn from one sample of a study of molecular identifiers for immune sequencing clone quantification. Via MiXCR, TCRdb re-called the PCR reads, giving one row per CDR3 protein. The table lists 45,000 to 55,000 distinct CDR3 sequences, just over 35% of them singletons. Sequencing used naive CD8+ T cells from blood, with Jurkat cell RNA spiked in. All receptors derive from a human donor in good health. Some libraries in this study had Jurkat cell RNA spiked in. Each CDR3 is given with its conserved first and last residue. A D gene is named only where the DNA matches it firmly. Size is stated for part of the rows, as once, few or many counts, or as a class when the clone is expanded.

CDR3 DNA: TGTGCCAGTAGTATAGGTCCAGGTATTGCCTACGAGCAGTACTTC
CDR3 protein: CASSIGPGIAYEQYF
clone size: few
J gene: TRBJ2-7
D gene: -
V gene: TRBV19

CDR3 DNA: TGTGCCAGCAGCCAAAGCGGGGTTGAAGCTTTCTTT
CDR3 protein: CASSQSGVEAFF
clone size: -
J gene: TRBJ1-1
D gene: -
V gene: TRBV4-2

CDR3 DNA: TGTGCCAGCAGTTACCGGACAGACCTCTACGAGCAGTACTTC
CDR3 protein: CASSYRTDLYEQYF
clone size: -
J gene: TRBJ2-7
D gene: -
V gene: TRBV6-5

CDR3 DNA: TGTGCCAGCAGCCTTGGGACAGGGGAGGCCAAAAACATTCAGTACTTC
CDR3 protein: CASSLGTGEAKNIQYF
clone size: -
J gene: TRBJ2-4
D gene: TRBD1
V gene: TRBV11-2

CDR3 DNA: TGCCCCAAGGGGGGGGTGCCAACTAATGAAAAACTGTTTTTT
CDR3 protein: CPKGGVPTNEKLFF
clone size: few
J gene: TRBJ1-4
D gene: -
V gene: TRBV20-1

CDR3 DNA: TGTGCCACCAGCCCAGTTTTCGGGTCCAAAGCCTACGAGCAGTACTTC
CDR3 protein: CATSPVFGSKAYEQYF
clone size: -
J gene: TRBJ2-7
D gene: -
V gene: TRBV15

CDR3 DNA: TGTGCCAGCGGTAGCGGGAGTTACGAGCAGTACTTC
CDR3 protein: CASGSGSYEQYF
clone size: few
J gene: TRBJ2-7
D gene: TRBD2
V gene: TRBV7-8

CDR3 DNA: TGTGCCAGCAGCTTACCTCGCCAGGGTCTCCCCGCAAAAGAGACCCAGTACTTC
CDR3 protein: CASSLPRQGLPAKETQYF
clone size: many
J gene: TRBJ2-5
D gene: -
V gene: TRBV7-2

CDR3 DNA: TGCGCCAGCAGCTGGGGACAGGGTCTAGCCGGGGAGCTGTTTTTT
CDR3 protein: CASSWGQGLAGELFF
clone size: -
J gene: TRBJ2-2
D gene: TRBD1
V gene: TRBV5-1

CDR3 DNA: TGTGCCAGCAGTGATAGCTATAAGCAGTTCTTC
CDR3 protein: CASSDSYKQFF
clone size: -
J gene: TRBJ2-1
D gene: -
V gene: TRBV2

CDR3 DNA: TGTGCCAGCAGCTTCTGGTCCGACGGCAATCAGCCCCAGCATTTT
CDR3 protein: CASSFWSDGNQPQHF
clone size: -
J gene: TRBJ1-5
D gene: -
V gene: TRBV5-5

CDR3 DNA: TGTGCCAGTAGTATGGGACCTTATAATTCACCCCTCCACTTT
CDR3 protein: CASSMGPYNSPLHF
clone size: few
J gene: TRBJ1-6
D gene: -
V gene: TRBV19

CDR3 DNA: TGCGCCAGCAGCCCTAGACTAGCGGGAGTGGCAGATACGCAGTATTTT
CDR3 protein: CASSPRLAGVADTQYF
clone size: -
J gene: TRBJ2-3
D gene: TRBD2
V gene: TRBV4-3

CDR3 DNA: TGCAGTGCTAGTATGGGAGTTTCCTACGAGCAGTACTTC
CDR3 protein: CSASMGVSYEQYF
clone size: many
J gene: TRBJ2-7
D gene: -
V gene: TRBV20-1

CDR3 DNA: TGTGCCAGCAGTTTGGGACCGCCCCTTTACGAGCAGTACTTC
CDR3 protein: CASSLGPPLYEQYF
clone size: -
J gene: TRBJ2-7
D gene: -
V gene: TRBV27

CDR3 DNA: TGTGCCACCAGTGAAGCCGGGACTACCCCTACGGGAGGCCAAGAGACCCAGTACTTC
CDR3 protein: CATSEAGTTPTGGQETQYF
clone size: many
J gene: TRBJ2-5
D gene: TRBD2
V gene: TRBV24-1

CDR3 DNA: TGTGCCAGACTAGGGACTAGCGGGAGCCCCTACAATGAGCAGTTCTTC
CDR3 protein: CARLGTSGSPYNEQFF
clone size: -
J gene: TRBJ2-1
D gene: TRBD2
V gene: TRBV2

CDR3 DNA: TGTGCCAGTAGGTTCCGGGGGTTGGATCAGCCCCAGCATTTT
CDR3 protein: CASRFRGLDQPQHF
clone size: -
J gene: TRBJ1-5
D gene: -
V gene: TRBV19

CDR3 DNA: TGTGCCAGCAGTTTCACCGGGAAATCAGATACGCAGTATTTT
CDR3 protein: CASSFTGKSDTQYF
clone size: many
J gene: TRBJ2-3
D gene: -
V gene: TRBV28

CDR3 DNA: TGTGCCAGCAGTCCTATGTCTGGAAGCTCCTACAATGAGCAGTTCTTC
CDR3 protein: CASSPMSGSSYNEQFF
clone size: -
J gene: TRBJ2-1
D gene: -
V gene: TRBV6-2/TRBV6-3

CDR3 DNA: TGTGCCAGCAGCCAGGGGCAATACTCCTACGAGCAGTACTTC
CDR3 protein: CASSQGQYSYEQYF
clone size: -
J gene: TRBJ2-7
D gene: -
V gene: TRBV3-1

CDR3 DNA: TGCAGTGCTAGAGATCGGACTAGCGGGAGTAGTGAGCAGTTCTTC
CDR3 protein: CSARDRTSGSSEQFF
clone size: few
J gene: TRBJ2-1
D gene: TRBD2
V gene: TRBV20-1

CDR3 DNA: TGCAGTGCTCCCCCGGGACTAGCGGGATTGCAGTACTTC
CDR3 protein: CSAPPGLAGLQYF
clone size: few
J gene: TRBJ2-7
D gene: TRBD2
V gene: TRBV20-1

CDR3 DNA: TGTGCCAGCAGTTTGATTGGGACCGGGGGGTCCTACGAGCAGTACTTC
CDR3 protein: CASSLIGTGGSYEQYF
clone size: few
J gene: TRBJ2-7
D gene: TRBD2
V gene: TRBV27

CDR3 DNA: TGTGCCAGCAGCCCTTCTTCCTCCGAGCAGTACTTC
CDR3 protein: CASSPSSSEQYF
clone size: many
J gene: TRBJ2-7
D gene: -
V gene: TRBV6-5

CDR3 DNA: TGTGCCAGCAGTTGGGGGGGCAATCAGCCCCAGCATTTT
CDR3 protein: CASSWGGNQPQHF
clone size: few
J gene: TRBJ1-5
D gene: -
V gene: TRBV6-2/TRBV6-3

CDR3 DNA: TGTGCCAGCTTGCCGGGGGACACGGTCCCCGAAGAGACCCAGTACTTC
CDR3 protein: CASLPGDTVPEETQYF
clone size: -
J gene: TRBJ2-5
D gene: -
V gene: TRBV2

CDR3 DNA: TGTGCCAGCAGTTACTCGAGACGGGTTAGATACACAGATACGCAGTATTTT
CDR3 protein: CASSYSRRVRYTDTQYF
clone size: -
J gene: TRBJ2-3
D gene: -
V gene: TRBV6-5

CDR3 DNA: TGTGCCAGCAGTCCCGGCCGAAGTACCCTCGAGCAGTACTTC
CDR3 protein: CASSPGRSTLEQYF
clone size: many
J gene: TRBJ2-7
D gene: -
V gene: TRBV13

CDR3 DNA: TGTGCCAGCTGCCAAGACAGGGGAATGAGCACAGATACGCAGTATTTT
CDR3 protein: CASCQDRGMSTDTQYF
clone size: -
J gene: TRBJ2-3
D gene: TRBD1
V gene: TRBV7-9

CDR3 DNA: TGTGCCACCAGTGGGGGACAGGGAGCAGATACGCAGTATTTT
CDR3 protein: CATSGGQGADTQYF
clone size: few
J gene: TRBJ2-3
D gene: TRBD1
V gene: TRBV24-1

CDR3 DNA: TGCAGCGGCCATGGACTAGCGGGTAGCACAGATACGCAGCATTTT
CDR3 protein: CSGHGLAGSTDTQHF
clone size: -
J gene: TRBJ1-5
D gene: -
V gene: TRBV29-1

CDR3 DNA: TGCAGTACCCTCGGGACTAGCGGGGGAAACCAAGAGACCCAGTACTTC
CDR3 protein: CSTLGTSGGNQETQYF
clone size: few
J gene: TRBJ2-5
D gene: TRBD2
V gene: TRBV20-1

CDR3 DNA: TGTGCCAGTAGTATCTGGAGCGGAACTAGCACAGATACGCAGTATTTT
CDR3 protein: CASSIWSGTSTDTQYF
clone size: many
J gene: TRBJ2-3
D gene: -
V gene: TRBV19

CDR3 DNA: TGTGCCAGCACCTTGAGAGAGGGATGGCCAGATACGCAGTATTTT
CDR3 protein: CASTLREGWPDTQYF
clone size: -
J gene: TRBJ2-3
D gene: -
V gene: TRBV5-3

CDR3 DNA: TGTGCCAGCAGCGGTGGGCGGGTCCCCAGGGATACGCAGTATTTT
CDR3 protein: CASSGGRVPRDTQYF
clone size: few
J gene: TRBJ2-3
D gene: -
V gene: TRBV7-6

CDR3 DNA: TGCGCCAGCAGCCAAGGCCGGACAGGAGGAAACACCATATATTTT
CDR3 protein: CASSQGRTGGNTIYF
clone size: -
J gene: TRBJ1-3
D gene: TRBD1
V gene: TRBV4-3

CDR3 DNA: TGTGCCAGTGGTAGGTCAGCCGATTATGGCTACACCTTC
CDR3 protein: CASGRSADYGYTF
clone size: -
J gene: TRBJ1-2
D gene: -
V gene: TRBV19

CDR3 DNA: TGCAGTGCTAGATCTGGGCTAGCGGGACTCACCTACAATGAGCAGTTCTTC
CDR3 protein: CSARSGLAGLTYNEQFF
clone size: few
J gene: TRBJ2-1
D gene: TRBD2
V gene: TRBV20-1

CDR3 DNA: TGTGCCAGCAGTTTGGGCTCTGGGGCCAACGTCCTGACTTTC
CDR3 protein: CASSLGSGANVLTF
clone size: many
J gene: TRBJ2-6
D gene: -
V gene: TRBV12-3/TRBV12-4

CDR3 DNA: TGTGCCAGCTGTTACAGGGACGGTTACGAGCAGTACTTC
CDR3 protein: CASCYRDGYEQYF
clone size: -
J gene: TRBJ2-7
D gene: -
V gene: TRBV6-5

CDR3 DNA: TGTGCCATCAGTCCAGCCCGTAGCTCCTACGAGCAGTACTTC
CDR3 protein: CAISPARSSYEQYF
clone size: few
J gene: TRBJ2-7
D gene: -
V gene: TRBV10-3

CDR3 DNA: TGTGCCAGCAGTCTGTTTGGAGGCGAGCAGTTCTTC
CDR3 protein: CASSLFGGEQFF
clone size: -
J gene: TRBJ2-1
D gene: -
V gene: TRBV27

CDR3 DNA: TGTGCCAGCAGCTCTCGGACTAGCGGGAGGCCGAGCTCCTACGAGCAGTACTTC
CDR3 protein: CASSSRTSGRPSSYEQYF
clone size: -
J gene: TRBJ2-7
D gene: TRBD2
V gene: TRBV11-2

CDR3 DNA: TGTGCCAGCAGCTTGGACAAGTACTACGAGCAGTACTTC
CDR3 protein: CASSLDKYYEQYF
clone size: -
J gene: TRBJ2-7
D gene: -
V gene: TRBV6-2/TRBV6-3

CDR3 DNA: TGTGCCACCAGCAGAGAAACTAGCGGGAGAGGGGAGCAGTTCTTC
CDR3 protein: CATSRETSGRGEQFF
clone size: -
J gene: TRBJ2-1
D gene: TRBD2
V gene: TRBV15

CDR3 DNA: TGCAGTGCTAGAGCCGTCGACTTCCGACTAGCGGACAAGGTGGATACGCAGTATTTT
CDR3 protein: CSARAVDFRLADKVDTQYF
clone size: -
J gene: TRBJ2-3
D gene: TRBD2
V gene: TRBV20-1

CDR3 DNA: TGTGCCAGTAGTATTTCGACAGGGTCCCCCTACGAGCAGTACTTC
CDR3 protein: CASSISTGSPYEQYF
clone size: few
J gene: TRBJ2-7
D gene: TRBD1
V gene: TRBV19

CDR3 DNA: TGCAGTGCATATAGCGGGACATATTACGAGCAGTACTTC
CDR3 protein: CSAYSGTYYEQYF
clone size: -
J gene: TRBJ2-7
D gene: TRBD2
V gene: TRBV20-1

CDR3 DNA: TGTGCCAGCAGTTTACGTCGGGGGTCCGGAACTAATGAAAAACTGTTTTTT
CDR3 protein: CASSLRRGSGTNEKLFF
clone size: -
J gene: TRBJ1-4
D gene: -
V gene: TRBV28

CDR3 DNA: TGTGCCAGCAGCCCTTGGGGGACAGGGGATGGGAGTGAGCAGTTCTTC
CDR3 protein: CASSPWGTGDGSEQFF
clone size: -
J gene: TRBJ2-1
D gene: TRBD1
V gene: TRBV6-5